This entry lists 31 T cell receptor beta chains sequenced from one sample in a study of cytomegalovirus exposure and HLA in healthy donors. Vbeta (60) and Jbeta (13) primers were used in the PCR. TCRdb's table, derived via immunoSEQ multiplex PCR, lists solely in-frame clones and lacks some. Among 90,000 to 140,000 clones listed, less than 85% were seen once. Sequenced: PBMCs. These receptors were taken from a man aged 40-50 years in good health and CMV-seropositive.

The table lists this clone with a count of one. This sample also contains other DNA sequences that code for the same CDR3. V and J are TRBV5-4 and TRBJ2-5, with 8 bases that match TRBD2. Per germline, CDR1 SGHNT and CDR2 YYREEE (reference sequence). V lost 3 bases, J lost 3 bases, and 1 base stayed unmatched. The CDR3 has 13 residues. The CDR3 loop reads CASSSLAEETQYF. The CDR3 nucleotides are TGTGCCAGCAGCTCACTAGCGGAAGAGACCCAGTACTTC.

The chain is built from TRBV30 and TRBJ1-2, with 7 bases identical to TRBD1. CDR1 is GTSNPN, CDR2 SVGIG, per germline (reference sequence). The CDR3 loop spans 14 amino acids. With V trimmed by 2 bases and J by 4 bases, 7 bases remained unmatched. The CDR3 here is CAWSPDRAFYGYTF. CDR3 coding DNA: TGTGCCTGGAGTCCCGACAGGGCCTTCTATGGCTACACCTTC. Using reference TRBV30 and TRBJ1-2 for the parts outside the CDR3, the full variable domain is SQTIHQWPATLVQPVGSPLSLECTVEGTSNPNLYWYRQAAGRGLQLLFYSVGIGQISSEVPQNLSASRPQDRQFILSSKKLLLSDSGFYLCAWSPDRAFYGYTFGSGTRLTVV.

The chain has TRBV7-9 and TRBJ2-1; weak D call: TRBD2 (6 bases). Deletions cut 5 bases from V and 6 bases from J, with 17 bases between. The CDR3 runs to 15 residues. Germline assignment: CDR1 SEHNR and CDR2 FQNEAQ (reference sequence). The CDR3: CASSPRMGGGNEQFF. CDR3 DNA sequence: TGTGCCAGCAGCCCTAGGATGGGGGGAGGCAATGAGCAGTTCTTC.

The chain couples TRBV7-2 to TRBJ2-1; 10 bases fit TRBD2. V was pared by 4 bases and J by 4 bases, with 4 bases of the junction left unmatched. The CDR3 sequence is 15 residues long. Germline CDR1 is SGHTA and CDR2 is FQGNSA. The CDR3 nucleotides are TGTGCCAGCAGCTGGACTAGCGGAAAGTACAATGAGCAGTTCTTC. It yields the protein CASSWTSGKYNEQFF.

CDR3 coding DNA: TGTGCCAGCAGCCCACCCCCGGGACAACTCTACGAGCAGTACTTC. Its protein is CASSPPPGQLYEQYF. This chain connects TRBV27 to TRBJ2-7; the D gene is possibly TRBD1 (6 bases). Germline V gives CDR1 MNHEY, CDR2 SMNVEV (reference sequence). The CDR3 contains 15 residues. The V end lost 6 bases, the J end lost 3 bases, and 18 bases lay between the germline ends.

V gene TRBV7-3 combines with J gene TRBJ1-2, with D maybe TRBD1 (5 bases). Germline lookup yields CDR1 SGHTA and CDR2 FQGTGA. Trimming removed 3 bases from V and 4 bases from J, with 9 bases in between. The CDR3 is 13 amino acids. CDR3 sequence reads: CASSFGTVYGYTF. The CDR3 DNA is TGTGCCAGCAGCTTCGGGACTGTCTATGGCTACACCTTC. Based on the CDR3 plus reference TRBV7-3 and TRBJ1-2, the full variable domain is GAGVSQTPSNKVTEKGKYVELRCDPISGHTALYWYRQSLGQGPEFLIYFQGTGAADDSGLPNDRFFAVRPEGSVSTLKIQRTERGDSAVYLCASSFGTVYGYTFGSGTRLTVV.

This sequence joins TRBV7-9 and TRBJ1-5; no firm D call. The CDR3 runs 14 residues. Between the trimmed V and J ends, which lost 3 bases and 3 bases, there was a span of 9 bases. CDR1 SEHNR and CDR2 FQNEAQ come from the germline V gene (reference sequence). For the CDR3, the DNA is TGTGCCAGCAGCTTTGGTCAGATCAATCAGCCCCAGCATTTT. The encoded protein is CASSFGQINQPQHF.

This clone was recorded a few times. One junction end disagrees with the germline gene, perhaps due to a read error. The chain is built from TRBV6-5 and TRBJ2-7; 7 bases map to TRBD2. Germline V lookup: CDR1 MNHEY, CDR2 SVGAGI. This CDR3 comprises 15 residues. The CDR3 bases are TGTGCCAGCAGTGACTCGTACGGGAGCGGGAACGAGCAGTACTTC. Protein: CASSDSYGSGNEQYF.

V and J are TRBV18 and TRBJ2-5; 8 nucleotides agree with TRBD2. The J call may be mistaken, given a closer DNA end match to TRBJ2-7. Germline CDR1 is KGHSH and CDR2 is LQKENI. The CDR3 loop spans 15 amino acids. The CDR3 protein is CASSPPRGGKDEQYF. The DNA of the CDR3 is TGTGCCAGCTCACCCCCTCGGGGGGGCAAGGACGAGCAGTACTTC.

V is TRBV5-1 and J is TRBJ2-7; 10 bases align to TRBD1. In germline, CDR1 is SGHRS, CDR2 YFSETQ. With V trimmed by 2 bases and J by 6 bases, 5 bases remained unmatched. This CDR3 is 14 amino acids long. CDR3 region: CASSLGTGVGEQYF. The CDR3 DNA sequence: TGCGCCAGCAGCTTAGGGACAGGGGTTGGCGAGCAGTACTTC.

The V call is TRBV6-5, the J call TRBJ2-1; no clear D. This CDR3 comprises 13 residues. Deletions cut 7 bases from V and 7 bases from J, with 14 bases between. Germline values: CDR1 MNHEY, CDR2 SVGAGI. The DNA of the CDR3 is TGTGCCAGCAAGCGTAATCCCTGGAATGAGCAGTTCTTC. Encoded protein: CASKRNPWNEQFF.

J is TRBJ1-2 and V is TRBV5-1, with D unresolved. Germline CDR1 and CDR2: SGHRS and YFSETQ. The CDR3 spans 14 residues. Trimming cost V 0 bases and J 7 bases, with 13 bases left between them. CDR3 residues: CASSLVGVLSGYTF. Written as DNA, the CDR3 is TGCGCCAGCAGCTTGGTCGGGGTTCTGTCTGGCTACACCTTC.

The chain recombines TRBV25-1 with TRBJ2-5; 9 positions agree with TRBD1. This CDR3 contains 15 residues. Germline V CDR1 and CDR2: MGHDK, SYGVNS. V was pared by 2 bases and J by 3 bases, with 4 bases of the junction left unmatched. The CDR3 bases are TGTGCCAGCAGTGAACACGGGACAGGGAAAGAGACCCAGTACTTC. Translating it yields CASSEHGTGKETQYF. Complete variable domain (other parts from reference TRBV25-1 and TRBJ2-5): EADIYQTPRYLVIGTGKKITLECSQTMGHDKMYWYQQDPGMELHLIHYSYGVNSTEKGDLSSESTVSRIRTEHFPLTLESARPSHTSQYLCASSEHGTGKETQYFGPGTRLLVL.

This clone was detected only once. CDR3: CASVWGTVQETQYF. The CDR3 region has the DNA TGTGCTAGTGTTTGGGGGACTGTCCAAGAGACCCAGTACTTC. The chain recombines TRBV12-5 with TRBJ2-5, with D perhaps TRBD2 (6 bases). The CDR3 is made up of 14 amino acids. Germline CDR1 and CDR2: LGHNT and FRNRAP. V was pared by 7 bases and J by 1 base, with 13 bases between.

V gene TRBV18 combines with J gene TRBJ1-3; D gene ambiguous. CDR3 length equals 14 residues. Between the trimmed V and J ends, which lost 5 bases and 4 bases, there was a span of 12 bases. Germline V gene sequence: CDR1 KGHSH, CDR2 LQKENI. CDR3 bases: TGTGCCAGCTCAGCGAAGCAACAGGGAAACACCATATATTTT. As protein: CASSAKQQGNTIYF.

This rearrangement joins TRBV6-6 to TRBJ2-1, with D uncertain. The V gene's germline CDR1 is MNHNY and CDR2 SVGAGI (reference sequence). V lost 0 bases and J 9 bases, leaving 9 bases between the germline ends. The CDR3 length is 13 residues. Written as DNA, the CDR3 is TGTGCCAGCAGTTACTCGACTCGGCTTGAGCAGTTCTTC. This translates into CASSYSTRLEQFF.

This clone has more than one count but fewer than ten. The rearrangement joins TRBV5-1 to TRBJ1-1, with TRBD1 identical over 8 bases. CDR1 and CDR2 from the germline V gene are SGHRS and YFSETQ. The J segment lost 3 bases and the V segment lost 4 bases, leaving 8 bases of the junction unmatched. The CDR3 has 15 residues. In nucleotides, the CDR3 is TGCGCCAGCAGCCTAGGACAGGGTTTATACACTGAAGCTTTCTTT. It encodes CASSLGQGLYTEAFF.

The chain joins TRBV5-4 to TRBJ1-1; the match to TRBD1 covers 10 bases. V was clipped by 4 bases and J by 5 bases; unmatched bases: 8. This CDR3 is 15 amino acids long. CDR1 is SGHNT and CDR2 is YYREEE in the germline V gene (reference sequence). CDR3 DNA sequence: TGTGCCAGCAGCACAAACCCGGGACAGGGGACTGAAGCTTTCTTT. Translated: CASSTNPGQGTEAFF.

This clone showed up just a few times. This chain uses TRBV30 with TRBJ1-6; D not certain. V dropped 3 bases and J dropped 7 bases, with 16 bases sitting between them. The CDR3 covers 15 residues. In germline, CDR1 is GTSNPN, CDR2 SVGIG (reference sequence). Here the CDR3 reads CAWRLSSSFNSPLHF. The CDR3 DNA is TGTGCCTGGAGGCTAAGCTCATCCTTCAATTCACCCCTCCACTTT.

This chain connects TRBV27 to TRBJ1-5; perhaps TRBD1 as D (6 bases). The CDR3 is 15 residues long. Germline loops: CDR1 MNHEY, CDR2 SMNVEV (reference sequence). V lost 2 bases, J lost 5 bases, and 13 bases lay in between. CDR3 nucleotides: TGTGCCAGCAGTTTAGACTGGGACATCGATCAGCCCCAGCATTTT. This gives the protein CASSLDWDIDQPQHF.

This chain uses TRBV14 with TRBJ2-5; perhaps TRBD1 as D (5 bases). Germline lookup yields CDR1 SGHDN and CDR2 FVKESK. The CDR3 is 15 amino acids. The V end lost 1 base, the J end lost 4 bases, and 13 bases lay between the germline ends. This CDR3 reads CASSQVPGLGETQYF. As DNA, the CDR3 is TGTGCCAGCAGCCAAGTTCCAGGGCTCGGAGAGACCCAGTACTTC.

The CDR3 DNA reads TGTGCCAGCAGTTATCAGGGGAGCTCTGGAAACACCATATATTTT. Its protein is CASSYQGSSGNTIYF. The chain employs TRBV6-5 and TRBJ1-3; possibly TRBD1 for D (6 bases). V lost 3 bases, J lost 0 bases, and 9 bases lay in between. CDR3 length: 15 amino acids. CDR1 MNHEY and CDR2 SVGAGI come from the germline V gene.

This clone appeared a few times. The chain combines TRBV7-2 with TRBJ1-1, with TRBD1 as a possible D gene (6 bases). The length of the CDR3 is 11 residues. Trimming took off 5 bases at V and 7 bases at J, with 8 bases between the two ends. CDR1 and CDR2 (germline): SGHTA, FQGNSA. The CDR3 DNA follows: TGTGCCAGCAGCGAACAGGGTGAAGCTTTCTTT. This gives the protein CASSEQGEAFF.

Here the CDR3 DNA reads TGCGCCAGCAGCCAAGGGGGGGCAGGGGGTTACACCGGGGAGCTGTTTTTT. Translation gives CASSQGGAGGYTGELFF. The V and J genes are TRBV4-1 and TRBJ2-2, with a weak D call TRBD1 (7 bases). From germline, CDR1 is MGHRA and CDR2 YSYEKL. V gave up 1 base and J gave up 3 bases, with 15 bases separating them. The CDR3 extends over 17 amino acids.

V is TRBV18 and J is TRBJ1-3; 7 bases fit TRBD1. V lost 3 bases and J lost 1; bases outside the gene matches: 9. This CDR3 is 17 amino acids long. Germline values: CDR1 KGHSH, CDR2 LQKENI. The CDR3 nucleotides read TGTGCCAGCTCACCGAAAAGCAGGGGGTCATCTGGAAACACCATATATTTT. Its protein is CASSPKSRGSSGNTIYF. The entire variable domain, with the rest obtained from reference TRBV18 and TRBJ1-3, is as follows: NAGVMQNPRHLVRRRGQEARLRCSPMKGHSHVYWYRQLPEEGLKFMVYLQKENIIDESGMPKERFSAEFPKEGPSILRIQQVVRGDSAAYFCASSPKSRGSSGNTIYFGEGSWLTVV.

V and J are TRBV5-8 and TRBJ1-2; possibly TRBD1 for D (5 bases). Germline CDR1 SGHTS, CDR2 YDEGEE. CDR3 length equals 15 residues. Trimming cost V 5 bases and J 1 base, with 15 bases left between them. CDR3 amino acids: CASRGSGRNNYGYTF. CDR3 bases: TGTGCCAGCAGGGGGTCAGGGAGGAATAACTATGGCTACACCTTC.

This clone has a handful of counts. The chain employs TRBV6-1 and TRBJ1-4; TRBD1 might be the D (5 bases). CDR3 length equals 14 residues. Germline V CDR1 and CDR2: MNHNS, SASEGT. Deletions cut 9 bases from V and 6 bases from J, with 17 bases between. The CDR3 DNA is TGTGCCAGTATACAGACAGTTAACCATGAAAAACTGTTTTTT. The encoded protein is CASIQTVNHEKLFF.

This clone was counted between two and nine times. The CDR3 sequence is CASSTYLQGGEQYF. DNA of the CDR3: TGTGCCAGCAGCACCTACCTACAGGGGGGAGAGCAGTACTTC. The J gene is TRBJ2-7, the V gene TRBV9, with 8 bases aligning to TRBD1. Trimming at V came to 4 bases and at J to 7 bases, leaving 10 bases not matched to a gene. Germline loops: CDR1 SGDLS, CDR2 YYNGEE. This CDR3 region has 14 residues.

The chain has TRBV11-3 and TRBJ2-1; D gene ambiguous. Germline V gene sequence: CDR1 SGHNT, CDR2 YENEEA. The length of the CDR3 is 14 residues. Trimming removed 1 base from V and 6 bases from J, with 10 bases in between. DNA for the CDR3: TGTGCCAGCAGCTTAGTAGCTAGTGTCAATGAGCAGTTCTTC. Translation gives CASSLVASVNEQFF. The variable domain in full, completed from reference TRBV11-3 and TRBJ2-1, reads EAGVVQSPRYKIIEKKQPVAFWCNPISGHNTLYWYLQNLGQGPELLIRYENEEAVDDSQLPKDRFSAERLKGVDSTLKIQPAELGDSAVYLCASSLVASVNEQFFGPGTRLTVL.

This clone has only a few counts. V is TRBV2 and J is TRBJ2-1; D call uncertain. The germline CDR1 and CDR2 sequences are SNHLY and FYNNEI. The V and J ends lost 7 bases and 7 bases respectively, with 14 bases between them. The CDR3 runs 13 residues. This chain's CDR3 is CASNTVGDNEQFF. The CDR3 nucleotides read TGTGCCAGCAACACTGTAGGAGATAATGAGCAGTTCTTC.

This clone was counted once. The identical CDR3 is also encoded by other nucleotide sequences in the sample. The chain carries TRBV5-4 and TRBJ2-1; 10 bases agree with TRBD2. J gave up 4 bases and V 0 bases, and 1 base lay outside the gene matches. Germline V gene data show CDR1 as SGHNT and CDR2 as YYREEE (reference sequence). This CDR3 has 15 residues. In DNA form, the CDR3 reads TGTGCCAGCAGCTTGGGGACTAGCGGATACAATGAGCAGTTCTTC. It yields the protein CASSLGTSGYNEQFF.